Sequencing of this T cell receptor (beta chain) was carried out in a study of blood T cell repertoires in COVID-19. Sequencing used immunoSEQ multiplex PCR; TCRdb keeps in-frame clones, though not all of them. This repertoire shows around 99,000 clones, just over 90% found once; its top ten account for less than 1.5%. Germline CDR1 and CDR2: SGDLS and YYNGEE. CDR3 size: 16 residues. V lost 3 bases to trimming and J lost 0 bases, with 13 bases between them. The sequencing sample was made of peripheral blood. The genes are TRBV9 and TRBJ2-4; D may be TRBD2 (7 bases). The origin of this receptor is a woman in her thirties with acute or convalescent COVID-19. CDR3 protein: CASSEAGALAKNIQYF. The CDR3 DNA reads TGTGCCAGCAGCGAGGCGGGGGCCCTAGCCAAAAACATTCAGTACTTC.